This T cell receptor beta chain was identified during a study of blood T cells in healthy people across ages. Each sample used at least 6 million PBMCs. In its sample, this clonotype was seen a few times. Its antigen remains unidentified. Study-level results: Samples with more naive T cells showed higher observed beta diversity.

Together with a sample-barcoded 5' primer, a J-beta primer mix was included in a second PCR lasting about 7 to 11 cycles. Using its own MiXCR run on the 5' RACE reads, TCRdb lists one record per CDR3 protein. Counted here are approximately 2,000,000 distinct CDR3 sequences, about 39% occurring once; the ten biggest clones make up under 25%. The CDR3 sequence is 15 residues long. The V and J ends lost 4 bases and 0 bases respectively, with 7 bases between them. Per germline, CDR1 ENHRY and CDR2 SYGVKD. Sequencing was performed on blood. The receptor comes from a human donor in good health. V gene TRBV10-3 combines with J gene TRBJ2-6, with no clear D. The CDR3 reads CAISVEASGANVLTF. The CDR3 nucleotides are TGTGCCATCAGTGTGGAAGCCTCTGGGGCCAACGTCCTGACTTTC.